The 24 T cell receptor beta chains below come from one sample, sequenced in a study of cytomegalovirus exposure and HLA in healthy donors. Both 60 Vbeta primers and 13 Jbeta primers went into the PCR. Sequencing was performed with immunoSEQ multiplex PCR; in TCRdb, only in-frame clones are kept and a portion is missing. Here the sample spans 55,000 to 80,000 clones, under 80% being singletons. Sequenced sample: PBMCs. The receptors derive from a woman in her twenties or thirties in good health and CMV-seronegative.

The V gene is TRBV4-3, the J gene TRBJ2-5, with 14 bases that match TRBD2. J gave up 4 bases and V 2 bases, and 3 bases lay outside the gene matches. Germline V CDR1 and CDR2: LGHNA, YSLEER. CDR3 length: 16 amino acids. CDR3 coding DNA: TGCGCCAGCAGCCAAAACGGACTAGCGGGAGGAGAGACCCAGTACTTC. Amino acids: CASSQNGLAGGETQYF.

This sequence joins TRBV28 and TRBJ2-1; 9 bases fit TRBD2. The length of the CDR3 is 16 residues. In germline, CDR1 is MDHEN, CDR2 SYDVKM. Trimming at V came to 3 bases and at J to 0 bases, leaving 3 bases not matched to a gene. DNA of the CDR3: TGTGCCAGCAGTTTGGAGCGGGAGGTCTCCTACAATGAGCAGTTCTTC. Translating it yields CASSLEREVSYNEQFF.

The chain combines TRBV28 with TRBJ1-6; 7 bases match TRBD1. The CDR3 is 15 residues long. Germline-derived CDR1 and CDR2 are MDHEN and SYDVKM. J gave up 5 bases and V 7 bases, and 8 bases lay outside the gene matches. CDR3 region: CASNYRDRDNSPLHF. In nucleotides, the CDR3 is TGTGCCAGCAACTACCGGGACAGAGATAATTCACCCCTCCACTTT.

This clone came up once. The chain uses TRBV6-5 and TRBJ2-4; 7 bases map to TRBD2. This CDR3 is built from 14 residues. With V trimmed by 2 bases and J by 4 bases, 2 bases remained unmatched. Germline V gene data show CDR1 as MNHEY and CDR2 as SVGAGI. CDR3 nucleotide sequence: TGTGCCAGCAGTTACCGGGGGGAGAAAAACATTCAGTACTTC. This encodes CASSYRGEKNIQYF.

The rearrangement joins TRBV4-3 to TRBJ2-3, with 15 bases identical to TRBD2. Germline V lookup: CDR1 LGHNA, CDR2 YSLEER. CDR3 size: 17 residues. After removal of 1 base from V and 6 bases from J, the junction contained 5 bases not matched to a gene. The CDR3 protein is CASSQGTSGRGRDTQYF. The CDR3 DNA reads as TGCGCCAGCAGCCAAGGGACTAGCGGGAGGGGTCGGGATACGCAGTATTTT.

The CDR3 DNA follows: TGTGCCAGCAGTTTAGCGGGAGTCACCGGGGAGCTGTTTTTT. Protein sequence: CASSLAGVTGELFF. The chain joins TRBV28 to TRBJ2-2, with 7 bases aligning to TRBD2. The CDR3 runs to 14 residues. Germline V gene lookup returns CDR1 MDHEN and CDR2 SYDVKM. Germline trimming cut 2 bases from V and 4 bases from J; bases unmatched to any gene: 1.

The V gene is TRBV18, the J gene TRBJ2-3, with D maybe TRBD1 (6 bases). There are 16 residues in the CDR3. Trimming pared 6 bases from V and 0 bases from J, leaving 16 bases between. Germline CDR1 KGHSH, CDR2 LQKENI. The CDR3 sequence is CASSRQDVPSTDTQYF. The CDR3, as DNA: TGTGCCAGCTCCCGACAGGATGTACCTAGCACAGATACGCAGTATTTT. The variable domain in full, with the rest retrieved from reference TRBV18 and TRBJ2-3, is NAGVMQNPRHLVRRRGQEARLRCSPMKGHSHVYWYRQLPEEGLKFMVYLQKENIIDESGMPKERFSAEFPKEGPSILRIQQVVRGDSAAYFCASSRQDVPSTDTQYFGPGTRLTVL.

This CDR3 is CASSKVPGSNQPQHF. Written as DNA, the CDR3 is TGTGCCAGCAGCAAAGTACCGGGTAGCAATCAGCCCCAGCATTTT. The chain is built from TRBV21-1 and TRBJ1-5. TRBV21-1 is marked as a pseudogene. The CDR3 extends over 15 amino acids.

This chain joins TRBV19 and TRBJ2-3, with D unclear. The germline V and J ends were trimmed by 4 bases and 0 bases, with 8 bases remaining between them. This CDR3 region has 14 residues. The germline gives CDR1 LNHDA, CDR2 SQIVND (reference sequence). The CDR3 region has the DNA TGTGCCAGTAGTACCCACGGGAGCACAGATACGCAGTATTTT. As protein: CASSTHGSTDTQYF.

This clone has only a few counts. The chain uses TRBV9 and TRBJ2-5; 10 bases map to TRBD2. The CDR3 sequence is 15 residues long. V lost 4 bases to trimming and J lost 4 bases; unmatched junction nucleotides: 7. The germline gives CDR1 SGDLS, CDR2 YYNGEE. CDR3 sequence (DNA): TGTGCCAGCAGCCTTACTAGCGGGAATGGAGAGACCCAGTACTTC. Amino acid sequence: CASSLTSGNGETQYF.

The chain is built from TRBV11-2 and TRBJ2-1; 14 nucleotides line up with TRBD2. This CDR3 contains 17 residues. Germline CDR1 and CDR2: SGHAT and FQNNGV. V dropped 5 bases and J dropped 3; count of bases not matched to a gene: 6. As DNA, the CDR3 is TGTGCCAGCAGCCTCCCGGGACTAGCGGGAGTCTACAATGAGCAGTTCTTC. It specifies CASSLPGLAGVYNEQFF.

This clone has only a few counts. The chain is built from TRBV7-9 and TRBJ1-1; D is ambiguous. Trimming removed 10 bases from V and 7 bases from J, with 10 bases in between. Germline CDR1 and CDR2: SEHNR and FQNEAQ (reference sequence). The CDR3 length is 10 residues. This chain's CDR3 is CATRGNEAFF. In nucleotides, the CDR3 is TGTGCCACCCGGGGTAATGAAGCTTTCTTT. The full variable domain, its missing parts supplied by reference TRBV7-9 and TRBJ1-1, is DTGVSQNPRHKITKRGQNVTFRCDPISEHNRLYWYRQTLGQGPEFLTYFQNEAQLEKSRLLSDRFSAERPKGSFSTLEIQRTEQGDSAMYLCATRGNEAFFGQGTRLTVV.

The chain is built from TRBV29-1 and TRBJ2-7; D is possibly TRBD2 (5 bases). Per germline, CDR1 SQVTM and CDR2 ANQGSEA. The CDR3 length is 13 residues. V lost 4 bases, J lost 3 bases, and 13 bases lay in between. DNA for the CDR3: TGCAGCGTTGGTGTAGCGAACCGCTACGAGCAGTACTTC. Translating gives CSVGVANRYEQYF.

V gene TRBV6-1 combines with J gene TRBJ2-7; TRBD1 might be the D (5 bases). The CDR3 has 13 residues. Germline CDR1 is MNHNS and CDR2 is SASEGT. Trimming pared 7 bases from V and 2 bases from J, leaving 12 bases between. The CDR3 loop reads CASTHRFPYEQYF. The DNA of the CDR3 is TGTGCCAGCACTCACAGGTTTCCCTACGAGCAGTACTTC.

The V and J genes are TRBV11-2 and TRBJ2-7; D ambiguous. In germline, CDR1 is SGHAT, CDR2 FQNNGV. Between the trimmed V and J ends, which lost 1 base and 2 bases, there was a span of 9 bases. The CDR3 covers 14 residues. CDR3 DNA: TGTGCCAGCAGCTTAGGATACGGAGCCTACGAGCAGTACGTC. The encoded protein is CASSLGYGAYEQYV.

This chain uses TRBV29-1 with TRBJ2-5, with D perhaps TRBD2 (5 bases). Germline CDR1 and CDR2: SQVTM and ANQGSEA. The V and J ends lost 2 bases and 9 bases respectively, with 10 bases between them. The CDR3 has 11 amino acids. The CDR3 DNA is TGCAGCGTTGAAAAAGGGAGTCCCCAGTACTTC. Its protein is CSVEKGSPQYF.

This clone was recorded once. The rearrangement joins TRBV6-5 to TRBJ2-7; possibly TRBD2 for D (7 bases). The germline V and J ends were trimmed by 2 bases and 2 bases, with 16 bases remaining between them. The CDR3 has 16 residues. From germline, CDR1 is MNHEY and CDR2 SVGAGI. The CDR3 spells CASSYPGGGEAYEQYV. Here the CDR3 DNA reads TGTGCCAGCAGTTACCCCGGAGGGGGGGAGGCCTACGAGCAGTACGTC.

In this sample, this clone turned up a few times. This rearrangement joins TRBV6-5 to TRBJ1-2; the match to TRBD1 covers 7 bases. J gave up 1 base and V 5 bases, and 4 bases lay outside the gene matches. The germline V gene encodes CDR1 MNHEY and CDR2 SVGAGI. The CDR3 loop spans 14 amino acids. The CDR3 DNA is TGTGCCAGCAGTCCCGCAGGGGGTAACTATGGCTACACCTTC. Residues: CASSPAGGNYGYTF.

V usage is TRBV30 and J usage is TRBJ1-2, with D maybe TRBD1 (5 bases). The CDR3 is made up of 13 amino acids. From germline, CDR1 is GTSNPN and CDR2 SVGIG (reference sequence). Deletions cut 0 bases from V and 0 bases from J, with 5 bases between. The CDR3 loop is CAWSVGANYGYTF. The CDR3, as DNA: TGTGCCTGGAGTGTAGGGGCTAACTATGGCTACACCTTC.

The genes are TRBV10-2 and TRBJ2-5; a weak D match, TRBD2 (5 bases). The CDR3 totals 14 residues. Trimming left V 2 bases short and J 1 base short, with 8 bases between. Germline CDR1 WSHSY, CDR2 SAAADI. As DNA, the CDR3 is TGCGCCAGCAGTGAGCTAGAGGGCCAAGAGACCCAGTACTTC. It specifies CASSELEGQETQYF.

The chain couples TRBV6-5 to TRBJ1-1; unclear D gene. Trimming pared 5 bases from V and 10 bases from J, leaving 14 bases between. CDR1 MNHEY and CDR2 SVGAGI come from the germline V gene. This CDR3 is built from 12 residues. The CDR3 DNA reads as TGTGCCAGCAGTGTCCCTGAGGGTGCAGCTTTCTTT. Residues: CASSVPEGAAFF.

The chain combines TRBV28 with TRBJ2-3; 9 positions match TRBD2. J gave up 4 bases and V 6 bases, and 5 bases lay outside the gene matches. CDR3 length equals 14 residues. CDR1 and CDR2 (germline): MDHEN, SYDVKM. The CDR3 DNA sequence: TGTGCCAGCAGGAAAGGGACTAGCTCAGATACGCAGTATTTT. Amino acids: CASRKGTSSDTQYF.

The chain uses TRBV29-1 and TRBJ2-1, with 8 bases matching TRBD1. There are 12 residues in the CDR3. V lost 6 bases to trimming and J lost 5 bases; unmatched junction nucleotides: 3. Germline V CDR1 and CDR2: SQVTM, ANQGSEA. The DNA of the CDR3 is TGCAGCGTGGGGGACAGGAACAATGAGCAGTTCTTC. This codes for CSVGDRNNEQFF.

CDR3 loop: CASSLARQGHEQYV. The CDR3 bases are TGTGCCAGCAGCTTAGCGCGACAGGGCCACGAGCAGTACGTC. The chain is built from TRBV7-8 and TRBJ2-7, with 7 bases that match TRBD1. This CDR3 has 14 residues. Germline V gene sequence: CDR1 SGHVS, CDR2 FQNEAQ. V dropped 0 bases and J dropped 5; count of bases not matched to a gene: 4.